This T cell receptor beta chain originates from a study of T cell responses to AZD1222 COVID-19 vaccine. Study as a whole: Second-dose recipients at about 4 or about 12 weeks were treated as one pooled group.

The assay was immunoSEQ multiplex PCR, and TCRdb's table has in-frame clones only and misses some. This table has 90,000 to 150,000 clones, around 90% appearing once. This clone has just one count. V gave up 2 bases and J gave up 4 bases, with 8 bases separating them. The germline CDR1 and CDR2 sequences are KGHSH and LQKENI. CDR3 length: 13 amino acids. The material was peripheral blood, obtained on day 0 of AZD1222 vaccination. This chain links TRBV18 with TRBJ1-2; perhaps TRBD1 as D (6 bases). The origin of this receptor is an adult in good health. The CDR3 sequence is CASSPDRSYGYTF. CDR3 coding DNA: TGTGCCAGCTCACCAGACAGGAGCTATGGCTACACCTTC.